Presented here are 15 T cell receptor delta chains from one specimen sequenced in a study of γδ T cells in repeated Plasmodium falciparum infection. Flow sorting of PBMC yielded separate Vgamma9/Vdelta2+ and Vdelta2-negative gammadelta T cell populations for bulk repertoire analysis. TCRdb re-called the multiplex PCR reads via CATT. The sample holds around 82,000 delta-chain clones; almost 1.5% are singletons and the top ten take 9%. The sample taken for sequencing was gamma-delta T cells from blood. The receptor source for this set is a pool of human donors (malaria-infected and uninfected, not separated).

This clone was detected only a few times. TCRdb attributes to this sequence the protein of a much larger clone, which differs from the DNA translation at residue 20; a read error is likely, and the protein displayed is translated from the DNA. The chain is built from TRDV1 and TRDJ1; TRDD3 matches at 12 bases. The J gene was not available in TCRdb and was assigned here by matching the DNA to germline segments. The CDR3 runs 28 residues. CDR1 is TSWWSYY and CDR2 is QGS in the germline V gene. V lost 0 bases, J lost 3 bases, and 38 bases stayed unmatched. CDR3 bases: TGTGCTCTTGGGGAACTAAGGCCTACTACCTACTGGGGGATACCCCGTAATCTGCTAGATCCGAGGGCCGATAAACTCATCTTT. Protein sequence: CALGELRPTTYWGIPRNLLDPRADKLIF.

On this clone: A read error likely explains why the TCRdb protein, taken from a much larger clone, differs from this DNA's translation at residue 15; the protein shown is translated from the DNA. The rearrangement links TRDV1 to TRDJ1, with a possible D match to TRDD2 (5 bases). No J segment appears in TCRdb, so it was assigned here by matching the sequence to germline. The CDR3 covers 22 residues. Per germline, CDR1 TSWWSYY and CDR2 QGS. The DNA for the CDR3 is TGTGCTCTTGGGGACTACCACCGCCCTACGTACGATTGGACGAGCGCCACCAATAAACTCATCTTT. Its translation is CALGDYHRPTYDWTSATNKLIF.

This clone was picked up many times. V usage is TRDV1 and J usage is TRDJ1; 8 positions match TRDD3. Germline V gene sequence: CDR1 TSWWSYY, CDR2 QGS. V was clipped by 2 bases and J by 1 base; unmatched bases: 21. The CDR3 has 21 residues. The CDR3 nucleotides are TGTGCTCTTGGGGAATATGGTGTACCCTACTGGGGGCCAAGGGGCACCGATAAACTCATCTTT. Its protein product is CALGEYGVPYWGPRGTDKLIF.

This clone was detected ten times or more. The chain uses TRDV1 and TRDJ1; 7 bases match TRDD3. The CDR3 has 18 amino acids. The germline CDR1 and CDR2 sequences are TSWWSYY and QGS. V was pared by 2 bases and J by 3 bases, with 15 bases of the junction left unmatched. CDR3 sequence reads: CALGESPTKTGASDKLIF. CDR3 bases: TGTGCTCTTGGGGAATCCCCGACAAAAACTGGGGCGTCCGATAAACTCATCTTT.

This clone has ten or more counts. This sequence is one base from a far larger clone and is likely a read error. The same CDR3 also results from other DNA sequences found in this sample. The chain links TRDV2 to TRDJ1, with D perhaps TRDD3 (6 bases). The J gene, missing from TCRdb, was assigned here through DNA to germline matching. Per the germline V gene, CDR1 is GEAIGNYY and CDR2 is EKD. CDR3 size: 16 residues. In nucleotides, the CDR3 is TGTGCCTGCGACACCGTGGGGGCCTCGTACACCGATAAACTCATCTTT. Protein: CACDTVGASYTDKLIF.

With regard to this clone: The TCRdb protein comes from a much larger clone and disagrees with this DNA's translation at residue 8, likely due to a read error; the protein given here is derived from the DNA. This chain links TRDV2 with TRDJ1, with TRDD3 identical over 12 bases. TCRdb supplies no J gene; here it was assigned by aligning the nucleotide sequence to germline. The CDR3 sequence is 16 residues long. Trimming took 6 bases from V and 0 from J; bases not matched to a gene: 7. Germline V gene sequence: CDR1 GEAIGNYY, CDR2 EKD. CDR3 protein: CACTGGYTGDTDKLIF. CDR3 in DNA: TGTGCCTGTACTGGGGGATACACTGGGGACACCGATAAACTCATCTTT.

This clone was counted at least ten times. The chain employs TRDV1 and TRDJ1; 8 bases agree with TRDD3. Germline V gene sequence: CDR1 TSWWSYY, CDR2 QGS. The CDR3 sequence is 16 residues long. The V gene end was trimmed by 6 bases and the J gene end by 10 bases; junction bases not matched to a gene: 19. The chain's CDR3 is CALGALGVTGGLRLIF. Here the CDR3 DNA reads TGTGCTCTTGGCGCGCTCGGGGTTACTGGGGGCCTAAGACTCATCTTT.

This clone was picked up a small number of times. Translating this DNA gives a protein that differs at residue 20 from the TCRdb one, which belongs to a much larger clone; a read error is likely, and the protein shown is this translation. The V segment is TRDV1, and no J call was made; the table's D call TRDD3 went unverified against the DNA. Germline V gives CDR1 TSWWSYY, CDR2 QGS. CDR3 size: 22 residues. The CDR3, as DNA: TGTGCTCTTGGGGAATTTACGCGTCTTCCTACTTATTGGGGGATAACAGGCGATAAACCCATCTTT. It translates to CALGEFTRLPTYWGITGDKPIF.

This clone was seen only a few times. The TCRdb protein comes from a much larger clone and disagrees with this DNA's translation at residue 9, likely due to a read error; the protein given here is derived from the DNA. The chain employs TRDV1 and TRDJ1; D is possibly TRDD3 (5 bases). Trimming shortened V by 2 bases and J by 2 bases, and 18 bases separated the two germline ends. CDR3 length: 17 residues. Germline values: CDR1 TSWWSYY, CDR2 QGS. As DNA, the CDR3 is TGTGCTCTTGGGGAAGTTTCCGTACCGGGGAAAACCGATAAACTCATCTTT. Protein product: CALGEVSVPGKTDKLIF.

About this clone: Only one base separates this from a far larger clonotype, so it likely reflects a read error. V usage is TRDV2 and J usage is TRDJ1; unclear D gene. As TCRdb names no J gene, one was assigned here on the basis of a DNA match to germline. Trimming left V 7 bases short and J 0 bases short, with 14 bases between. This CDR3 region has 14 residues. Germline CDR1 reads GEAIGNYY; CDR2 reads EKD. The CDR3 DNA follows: TGTGCCTGCGTCCCGCGCCTTTACACCGATAAACTCATCTTT. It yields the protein CACVPRLYTDKLIF.

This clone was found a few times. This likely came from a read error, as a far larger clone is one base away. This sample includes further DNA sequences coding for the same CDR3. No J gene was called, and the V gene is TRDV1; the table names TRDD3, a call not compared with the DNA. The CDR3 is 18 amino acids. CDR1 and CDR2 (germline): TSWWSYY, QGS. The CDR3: CALGELVPWEPYTDKLIF. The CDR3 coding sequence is TGTGCTCTTGGGGAACTAGTTCCCTGGGAGCCGTACACCGATAAGCTCATCTTT.

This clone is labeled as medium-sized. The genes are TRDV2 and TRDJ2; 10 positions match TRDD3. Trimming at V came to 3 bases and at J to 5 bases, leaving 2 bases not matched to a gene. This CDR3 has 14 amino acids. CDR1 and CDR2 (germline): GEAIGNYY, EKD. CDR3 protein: CACDVLGDTAQLFF. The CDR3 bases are TGTGCCTGTGACGTACTGGGGGATACAGCACAACTCTTCTTT.

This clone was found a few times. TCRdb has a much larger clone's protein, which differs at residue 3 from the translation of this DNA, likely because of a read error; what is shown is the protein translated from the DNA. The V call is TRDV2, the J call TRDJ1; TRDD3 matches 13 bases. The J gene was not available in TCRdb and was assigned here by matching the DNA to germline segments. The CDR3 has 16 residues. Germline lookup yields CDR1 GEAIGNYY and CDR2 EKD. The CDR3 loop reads CASDSRTGGYADKLIF. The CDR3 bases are TGTGCCAGTGACTCCCGTACTGGGGGATACGCCGATAAACTCATCTTT.

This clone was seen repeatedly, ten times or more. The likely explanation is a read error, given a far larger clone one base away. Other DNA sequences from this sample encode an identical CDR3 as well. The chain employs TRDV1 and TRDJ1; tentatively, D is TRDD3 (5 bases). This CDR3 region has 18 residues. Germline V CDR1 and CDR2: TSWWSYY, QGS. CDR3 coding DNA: TGTGCCCTTGGAGACTGCCAGCGGGATCGTACTTACACCGATAAACTCATCTTT. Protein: CALGDCQRDRTYTDKLIF.

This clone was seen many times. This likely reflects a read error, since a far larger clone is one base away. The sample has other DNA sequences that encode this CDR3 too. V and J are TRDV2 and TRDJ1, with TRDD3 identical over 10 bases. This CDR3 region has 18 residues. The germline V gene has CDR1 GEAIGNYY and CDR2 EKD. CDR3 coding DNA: TGTGCCTGTGACACCTCCACTGGGGGATCACTGTACACCGATAAACTCATCTTC. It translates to CACDTSTGGSLYTDKLIF.